In this sample, the clone carrying this T cell receptor (delta chain) turned up a few times. What it binds is not known. These data belong to a study of Vδ1+ human thymocytes. General study results and limits: Unexpected Vdelta2 sequences could cause misinterpretation of bulk repertoire data. In the thymus, TRG and TRD repertoires looked highly polyclonal with Gaussian CDR3 lengths.

RNA was extracted from the cells and then reverse transcribed. The CDR3 regions were amplified by multiplex PCR from V-gene primers to a constant-region primer. TCRdb reanalyzed the multiplex PCR reads using CATT. The sample shows 45,000 to 60,000 delta-chain clones, around a sixth of them seen only once. Alphabeta T cells were depleted, then CD3+ Vdelta1+ Vdelta2- thymocytes were FACS-sorted. Trimming took 2 bases from V and 4 from J, leaving 14 bases between them. CDR1 is TSWWSYY, CDR2 QGS, per germline. The CDR3 runs to 15 residues. The TCR comes from a boy in the first two years of life who had congenital heart surgery. The V and J genes are TRDV1 and TRDJ1, with D perhaps matching TRDD3 (5 bases). The sample consisted of Vdelta1+ gamma-delta thymocytes from the thymus. The subset denotes: FACS-sorted CD3+ TCRalphabeta- TCRVdelta1+ TCRVdelta2- thymocytes. The CDR3 DNA follows: TGTGCTCTTGGGGAAGACTGGTCCGGGGTCGATAAACTCATCTTT. It codes for CALGEDWSGVDKLIF.